This is a list of T cell receptor beta chains from one sample in a study of blood T cells in healthy people across ages. One entry per CDR3 protein results from TCRdb running MiXCR on the 5' RACE reads. The table shows 650,000 to 1,000,000 distinct CDR3 sequences, with around 36% occurring only once. The sample was blood. The source is a man aged 18 to 30 in good health. Each CDR3 is given with its conserved first and last residue. A D gene is named only where the DNA matches it firmly. Size is omitted from some rows. Given values are once, few, many or a class for expanded clones.

clone_size	j_call	d_call	v_call	cdr3_nt	cdr3_aa
few	TRBJ2-6	.	TRBV7-9	TGTGCCAGCAGCTTAGTGTCGCGTCCGTACTCTGGGGCCAACGTCCTGACTTTC	CASSLVSRPYSGANVLTF
.	TRBJ2-1	.	TRBV7-3	TGTGCCAGCAGCGCGGGACAGCCTTTGGTGGGCAATGAGCAGTTCTTC	CASSAGQPLVGNEQFF
few	TRBJ1-2	.	TRBV7-2	TGTGCCAGCAGCGAAACCCTCAGTGGGGGCTACACCTTC	CASSETLSGGYTF
.	TRBJ2-3	.	TRBV5-1	TGCGCCAGCAGCTTAAGAGGGTTGAGCACAGATACGCAGTATTTT	CASSLRGLSTDTQYF
once	TRBJ2-7	TRBD2	TRBV27	TGTGCCAGCAGTAGCGGGGGGGCCCTTAGGGAGCAGTACTTC	CASSSGGALREQYF
many	TRBJ2-7	.	TRBV2	TGTGCCAGCTTAGGAAACTCCTACGAGCAGTACTTC	CASLGNSYEQYF
.	TRBJ1-1	.	TRBV27	TGTGCCAGCAGTTTATCCAGGGTTGGGACTGAAGCTTTCTTT	CASSLSRVGTEAFF
.	TRBJ2-2	.	TRBV27	TGTGCCAGTAAACAGCTGAACACCGGGGAGCTGTTTTTT	CASKQLNTGELFF
many	TRBJ2-3	TRBD1	TRBV28	TGTGCCAGCAGTCTCCGACAGGGCGCGACAGATACGCAGTATTTT	CASSLRQGATDTQYF
.	TRBJ2-3	TRBD1	TRBV15	TGTGCCACCAGCCCCTCGACAGGGATATTCACAGATACGCAGTATTTT	CATSPSTGIFTDTQYF
many	TRBJ2-3	TRBD1	TRBV7-2	TGTGCCAGCAGCCGGGACAGAATCACAGATACGCAGTATTTT	CASSRDRITDTQYF
few	TRBJ2-1	TRBD2	TRBV6-1	TGTGCCAGCAGGCCCGGGGGGGCCGACTACAATGAGCAGTTCTTC	CASRPGGADYNEQFF
.	TRBJ2-7	TRBD2	TRBV28	TGTGCCACCTACGGGGGGTACTCCTACGAGCAGTACTTC	CATYGGYSYEQYF
few	TRBJ1-1	.	TRBV12-3/TRBV12-4	TGTGCCAGTCGGTCGACGGGCACTGAAGCTTTCTTT	CASRSTGTEAFF
.	TRBJ2-3	.	TRBV20-1	TGCACCCTGCTCCAGGGGGGTACAGATACGCAGTATTTT	CTLLQGGTDTQYF
once	TRBJ2-3	.	TRBV7-9	TGTGCCAGCAGCTTAGCAGGGGCTTTGTCCAGCACAGATACGCAGTATTTT	CASSLAGALSSTDTQYF
.	TRBJ2-2	TRBD1	TRBV4-3	TGCGCCAGCAGCCAAGAAGTCCCGGGACAGGGAGGAACCGGGGAGCTGTTTTTT	CASSQEVPGQGGTGELFF
few	TRBJ2-5	.	TRBV4-3	TGCGCCAGCAGCCGACCGCGAAAAAAGCGAGAAGAGACCCAGTACTTC	CASSRPRKKREETQYF
.	TRBJ1-2	.	TRBV7-3	TGTGCCAGCAGCCCTCTGGGGACACCTGACCATGCGACACCTAACTATGGCTACACCTTC	CASSPLGTPDHATPNYGYTF
.	TRBJ2-3	TRBD2	TRBV7-2	TGTGCCAGCAGCTTAGGGCCTAGCGGGAGAGGTACAGATACGCAGTATTTT	CASSLGPSGRGTDTQYF
.	TRBJ1-5	.	TRBV4-2	TGTGCCAGCAGCCAAGAAGCACACAGAGCCAGGGGCAATCAGCCCCAGCATTTT	CASSQEAHRARGNQPQHF
once	TRBJ1-3	.	TRBV12-3/TRBV12-4	TGTGCCGGCAGTTCCCCGGACGGTGTAAACACCATATATTTT	CAGSSPDGVNTIYF
.	TRBJ2-1	.	TRBV7-9	TGTGCCAGCAGTTTTCCCCCAGTAGGGTACAATGAGCAGTTCTTC	CASSFPPVGYNEQFF
.	TRBJ1-2	.	TRBV12-3/TRBV12-4	TGTGCCAGCAGCTTAAGGGTTCCCACCTTC	CASSLRVPTF
.	TRBJ2-2	TRBD2	TRBV13	TGTGCCAGCAGCTTAGGCCCACCCGGGACTAGGCCGACGAACACCGGGGAGCTGTTTTTT	CASSLGPPGTRPTNTGELFF
.	TRBJ2-7	TRBD1	TRBV12-3/TRBV12-4	TGTGCCAGCAGTAGCACCGGGACAGGGGTTAGCGAGCAGTACTTC	CASSSTGTGVSEQYF
many	TRBJ1-5	.	TRBV4-2	TGTGCCAGCAGCCATGACACGCATTGGAGGCAGCCCCAGCATTTT	CASSHDTHWRQPQHF
.	TRBJ1-2	.	TRBV29-1	TGCAGCGTTGAAGATCGGGACCTCAACACTAACTATGGCTACACCTTC	CSVEDRDLNTNYGYTF
.	TRBJ2-5	.	TRBV21-1	TGTGCCAGCAGCAAAAGGAGGCCCGTCAACCAAGAGACCCAGTACTTC	CASSKRRPVNQETQYF
.	TRBJ2-3	.	TRBV5-1	TGCGCCAGCAGCGTAACAGACTCCACAGATACGCAGTATTTT	CASSVTDSTDTQYF
few	TRBJ2-3	TRBD2	TRBV20-1	TGCAGTGCGGTCGCGGGGACTAGCGGGGGGGCCGGTACAGATACGCAGTATTTT	CSAVAGTSGGAGTDTQYF
.	TRBJ2-4	TRBD1	TRBV9	TGTGCCAGCAGCGCGGAGGGGACAGGAGGAATAGGCAAAAACATTCAGTACTTC	CASSAEGTGGIGKNIQYF
.	TRBJ2-7	TRBD2	TRBV3-1	TGTGCCAGCAGCCCCTCGGGTGGGAGGACTAGACCCTACGAGCAGTACTTC	CASSPSGGRTRPYEQYF
.	TRBJ1-6	.	TRBV2	TGTGCCAGCAGTGTGGACGGCCTGGGTTCACCCCTCCACTTT	CASSVDGLGSPLHF
.	TRBJ2-1	.	TRBV15	TGTGCCACCAGCAGAGCCCGACAGGAAGCTTTTGACAATGAGCAGTTCTTC	CATSRARQEAFDNEQFF
few	TRBJ2-1	TRBD1	TRBV5-1	TGCGCCAGCAGCCCCGGGACAGGGGGCATCAATGAGCAGTTCTTC	CASSPGTGGINEQFF
.	TRBJ2-2	.	TRBV28	TGTGCCAGCAGTTTCGTAGTTGGCGGCACGAACACCGGGGAGCTGTTTTTT	CASSFVVGGTNTGELFF
many	TRBJ2-5	.	TRBV7-6	TGTGCCAGCAGCTACGCCAGGGGGGCTTATGAAGAGACCCAGTACTTC	CASSYARGAYEETQYF
.	TRBJ1-5	.	TRBV6-5	TGTGCCAGCAGTTACTCGGCAGGGCCCAATCAGCCCCAGCATTTT	CASSYSAGPNQPQHF
few	TRBJ1-1	.	TRBV25-1	TGTGCCAGCAGTGAAGGACTAAACACTGAAGCTTTCTTT	CASSEGLNTEAFF
few	TRBJ1-2	TRBD1	TRBV5-1	TGCGCCAGCAGCTGGCGGACAGGGGGCGGCTACACCTTC	CASSWRTGGGYTF
.	TRBJ2-1	TRBD1	TRBV12-3/TRBV12-4	TGTGCCAGCGTGGGACAGGGAGGGTCCTACGAGCAGTTCTTC	CASVGQGGSYEQFF
.	TRBJ1-6	.	TRBV5-1	TGCGCCAGCAGCTTCAGGGAGTCAGACTCCTATAATTCACCCCTCCACTTT	CASSFRESDSYNSPLHF
many	TRBJ2-3	.	TRBV5-1	TGCGCCAGCAGCTTGGACGGGGGGCCGACAGATACGCAGTATTTT	CASSLDGGPTDTQYF
few	TRBJ2-7	.	TRBV5-6	TGTGCCAGCAGCGGAACCGGGACACCGAGCTCCTACGAGCAGTACTTC	CASSGTGTPSSYEQYF